These T cell receptor beta chains were read from a single sample in a study of high-grade serous ovarian cancer treatment subgroups. Assay used: immunoSEQ multiplex PCR; TCRdb lists only in-frame clones, some missing. The repertoire includes 1,500 to 2,000 clones, 65% to 70% of them detected once, and about a fifth sits in the top ten. The sample consisted of tumor tissue. Source of these receptors: a human donor with high-grade serous ovarian cancer. The CDR3 runs from the conserved cysteine through the conserved F or W. The D gene is left open where the match is weak. Clone size is shown for a subset of rows, as once, few, many or a class of expanded clone.

TRBV2,-,-,TRBJ2-7,14,TGTGCCAGCAGTGGGGGATCATACTCCTACGAGCAGTACTTC,CASSGGSYSYEQYF
TRBV27,TRBD1,-,TRBJ1-5,14,TGTGCCAGCTCACAGGGGGCGCGGGGGAGGCCCCAGCATTTT,CASSQGARGRPQHF
TRBV6-5,-,-,TRBJ2-3,13,TGTGCCAGCAGTTTGTACCGCACAGATACGCAGTATTTT,CASSLYRTDTQYF
TRBV5-6,TRBD1,-,TRBJ2-7,16,TGTGCCAGCAGCGAAACAGGGGGCTCTAGGTCCTACGAGCAGTACTTC,CASSETGGSRSYEQYF
TRBV11-1,TRBD2,-,TRBJ2-1,16,TGTGCCAGCAGCCCAAGAATAGCGGGGGGTGACAATGAGCAGTTCTTC,CASSPRIAGGDNEQFF
TRBV10-3,TRBD1,-,TRBJ1-6,14,TGTGCCATCAGCACCGAGACAGGGGGTTCACCCCTCCACTTT,CAISTETGGSPLHF
TRBV5-8,TRBD1,few,TRBJ2-3,15,TGTGCCAGCAGTAGGACAGGGGGCAACACAGATACGCAGTATTTT,CASSRTGGNTDTQYF
TRBV2,TRBD1,-,TRBJ2-7,13,TGTGCCAGCAGTGACCGGACAGGGTACGAGCAGTACTTC,CASSDRTGYEQYF
TRBV5-1,TRBD1,few,TRBJ2-1,15,TGCGCCAGCAGCGTGTTCAGGGGGTCCTACAATGAGCAGTTCTTC,CASSVFRGSYNEQFF
TRBV19,TRBD1,few,TRBJ2-7,17,TGTGCCAGTAGTGTGGGGGTCTTCGGGACAGTTCCCTACGAGCAGTACTTC,CASSVGVFGTVPYEQYF